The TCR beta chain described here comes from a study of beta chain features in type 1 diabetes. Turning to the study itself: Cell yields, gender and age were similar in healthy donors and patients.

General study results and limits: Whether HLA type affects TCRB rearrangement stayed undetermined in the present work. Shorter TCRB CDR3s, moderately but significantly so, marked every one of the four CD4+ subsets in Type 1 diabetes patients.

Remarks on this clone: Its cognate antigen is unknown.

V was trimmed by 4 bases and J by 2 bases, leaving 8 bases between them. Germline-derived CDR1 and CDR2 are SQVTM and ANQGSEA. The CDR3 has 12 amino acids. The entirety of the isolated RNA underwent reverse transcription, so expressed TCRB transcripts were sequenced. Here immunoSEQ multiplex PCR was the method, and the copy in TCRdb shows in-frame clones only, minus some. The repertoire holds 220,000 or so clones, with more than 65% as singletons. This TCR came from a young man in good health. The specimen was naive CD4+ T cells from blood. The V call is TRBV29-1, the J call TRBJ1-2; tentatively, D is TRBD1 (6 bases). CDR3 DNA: TGCAGCGTTGGGGACAAGAACTATGGCTACACCTTC. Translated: CSVGDKNYGYTF.